This T cell receptor beta chain comes out of a study of Ad26.COV2.S vaccination and SARS-CoV-2 variants. Study-level background: Once, or twice with 56 days between doses, Ad26.COV2.S was given intramuscularly.

Comments on this clone: Its specificity is not known.

Study findings and constraints: Non-spike TCR breadth was similar in vaccine and placebo recipients. Ad26.COV2.S recipients had broader spike-specific TCRs (P = 0.0014).

The sample's treatment: around 19 received Ad26.COV2.S at low or high dose, single or two shots; 5 received placebo; per-sample allocation not given. Vaccine and placebo recipients were sampled on day 63 after the first injection. Cohort 1b enrolled adults aged 18-55 years in Boston. The germline CDR1 and CDR2 sequences are LNHDA and SQIVND (reference sequence). Trimming cost V 0 bases and J 0 bases, with 12 bases left between them. The CDR3 has 18 amino acids. Clones were sequenced by immunoSEQ multiplex PCR, and TCRdb holds only the in-frame ones, with some missing. Among 350,000 to 450,000 clones listed, 92% were seen once.

This sequence originates from a person between 18 and 60 years old who received the Ad26.COV2.S COVID-19 vaccine or a placebo. The chain employs TRBV19 and TRBJ2-6; D is tentatively TRBD1 or TRBD2 (6 bases each). This specimen was peripheral blood, taken in a trial of Ad26.COV2.S vaccine versus placebo. CDR3 residues: CASSIDLGGGSGANVLTF. As DNA, the CDR3 is TGTGCCAGTAGTATAGATCTCGGGGGCGGCTCTGGGGCCAACGTCCTGACTTTC.